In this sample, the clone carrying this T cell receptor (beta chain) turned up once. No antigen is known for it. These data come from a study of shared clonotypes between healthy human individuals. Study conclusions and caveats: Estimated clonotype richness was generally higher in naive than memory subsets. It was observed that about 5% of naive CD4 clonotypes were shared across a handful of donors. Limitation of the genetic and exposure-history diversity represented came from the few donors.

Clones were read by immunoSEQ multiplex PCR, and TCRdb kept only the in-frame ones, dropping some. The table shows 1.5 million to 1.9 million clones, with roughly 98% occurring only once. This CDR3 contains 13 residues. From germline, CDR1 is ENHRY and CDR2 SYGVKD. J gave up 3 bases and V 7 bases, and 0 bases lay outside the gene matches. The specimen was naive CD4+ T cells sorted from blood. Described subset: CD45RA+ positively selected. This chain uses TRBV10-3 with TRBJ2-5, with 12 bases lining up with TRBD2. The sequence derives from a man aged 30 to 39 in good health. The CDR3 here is CAITSGREETQYF. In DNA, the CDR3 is TGTGCCATCACTAGCGGGAGGGAAGAGACCCAGTACTTC.